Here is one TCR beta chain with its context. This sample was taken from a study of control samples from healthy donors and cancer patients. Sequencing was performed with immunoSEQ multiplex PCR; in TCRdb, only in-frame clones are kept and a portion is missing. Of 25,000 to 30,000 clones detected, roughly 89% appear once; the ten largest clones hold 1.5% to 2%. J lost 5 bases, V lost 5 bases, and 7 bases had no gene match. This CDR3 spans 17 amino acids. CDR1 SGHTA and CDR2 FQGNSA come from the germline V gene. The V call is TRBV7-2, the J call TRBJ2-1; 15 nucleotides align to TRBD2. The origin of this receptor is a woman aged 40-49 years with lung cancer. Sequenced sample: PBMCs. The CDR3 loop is CASSPRTSGGAHNEQFF. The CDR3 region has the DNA TGTGCCAGCAGCCCAAGGACTAGCGGGGGGGCCCACAATGAGCAGTTCTTC.